This paragraph covers one T cell receptor (beta chain) sequence. Its antigen has not been determined. No qualities accompany the bases; no much larger clone lies one base away. This record comes from a study of shared clonotypes between healthy human individuals (TCRdb year 2020). With respect to the entire study: Two women and a few men aged 18 to 49 years were included in the cohort. For each donor, three plates each were used for CD4 naive and CD4 memory, two plates were used for CD8 naive, and one plate was used for CD8 memory. To increase sequencing depth and limit assay-specific biases, different laboratories used diverse techniques to prepare libraries and sequence TCR repertoires. Each donor's leukapheresis produced roughly between about 0.9 and 9.5 billion PBMCs. The study deeply sequenced blood TCR repertoires of five healthy adults to estimate repertoire size and the extent of clonotype sharing between individuals.

The CDR3 has 15 amino acids, counting the end cysteine and phenylalanine. CDR3 DNA only is kept here, 45 bases in frame from base 1. CDR1 and CDR2 are read off the germline V gene as SGDLS and YYNGEE. The germline V end is reduced by 4 bases and the J end by 5 bases; junction bases left unmatched: 3. CD8 naive samples consisted of CD45RO-negative cells that were positively selected for CCR7, yielding a CD45RA+CCR7+ population without TemRA cells. Donors were healthy HIV-negative adults with no recently reported acute infections or vaccinations. Every donor was a Caucasian adult residing in Nashville, Tennessee, USA. Blood was obtained by leukapheresis, after which PBMCs were separated by Ficoll-Histopaque density gradient centrifugation and cryopreserved in liquid nitrogen vapor phase. Analytical flow cytometry was used to check the purity and quantity of each magnetically sorted T cell population. Genomic DNA was isolated from each sorted fraction and quantified by UV absorbance on a Nanodrop 2000c.

Paper-wide results and their limitations: Because the study included only a small number of donors, the genetic and exposure-history diversity represented was limited. Pairwise subsampling led to the expectation that sequencing depth would affect the degree of clonotype sharing among donors. Sampling was restricted to blood, and TCR repertoires in tissues likely differ from the TCR repertoires found in blood. Across a handful of donors, roughly 5.4% of naive CD4, over 3% of naive CD8, around 2.1% of memory CD4, and approximately 0.4% of memory CD8 clonotypes were shared. Larger estimated clonotype richness was generally found for naive subsets than for memory subsets. Clonotypes shared by all four sorted-subset donors showed higher generation probabilities than non-shared clonotypes. Rarefaction of sorted-subset datasets indicated incomplete sequencing despite the large sequencing depth.

Using the deep immunoSEQ assay, TCR CDR3 regions were amplified from genomic DNA by multiplex PCR. For each cell subset, the extracted genomic DNA was distributed evenly across all wells of several immunoSEQ 96-well plates, and each plate served as one replicate. For sorted subsets, approximately 190 ng of genomic DNA, equivalent to 25,000 to 35,000 T cell genomes, went into each replicate PCR. Purified libraries were quantified with a Qubit 3.0 fluorometer, sized on a Bioanalyzer 2100, and re-quantified with the KAPA Library Quantification kit. Each immunoSEQ 96-well plate was sequenced on its own single-read 150-cycle Illumina NextSeq 550 flow cell. The original pipeline was this. Because only junctional sequences without quality scores were contained in the immunoSEQ output, filtering matching that applied to full-length reads could not be performed. Sequences were annotated with PyIR, a Python wrapper for IgBLAST v1.9, and V/J genes and CDR3 were assigned using IMGT germline references. Reads were filtered out if the reads had weak V/J assignments (E-value above 1e-6), no CDR3, stop codons, out-of-frame junctions, or ambiguous translated residues. A V3J clonotype was defined by an identical inferred V gene, J gene, and CDR3 amino acid sequence. Percentage overlap between repertoires was computed as shared unique clonotypes divided by the size of the smaller repertoire. RTK rarefaction, the Chao1 estimator, and Recon v2.1 estimates of unobserved clonotypes were used to assess repertoire richness. For all TCRbeta clonotypes obtained by the gDNA method from several donors, generation probabilities were computed with OLGA. Drawn from immuneACCESS, this table holds only the in-frame rearrangements with V and J called that TCRdb kept. Clones are partly lost; checked studies trace under half to an unresolved V gene and leave the rest unexplained. D and trimming were read from the DNA, whereas the V and J calls and clone size are those reported in that table. The sample table records more than 2 million clones; around 96% of these occur just once. The top ten constitute about 1.1% of the sample.

Sequencing was carried out using naive CD8+ T cells sorted from blood. Per the publication, the cell subset or site label means: CD45RA+CCR7+. The sequence came from a man between 18 and 35 years old in good health. Recombination linked TRBV9 to TRBJ2-1; 13 middle bases align to TRBD2. The DNA is TGTGCCAGCAGCTTGACTAGCGGGAGGAACAATGAGCAGTTCTTC. Its protein is CASSLTSGRNNEQFF.